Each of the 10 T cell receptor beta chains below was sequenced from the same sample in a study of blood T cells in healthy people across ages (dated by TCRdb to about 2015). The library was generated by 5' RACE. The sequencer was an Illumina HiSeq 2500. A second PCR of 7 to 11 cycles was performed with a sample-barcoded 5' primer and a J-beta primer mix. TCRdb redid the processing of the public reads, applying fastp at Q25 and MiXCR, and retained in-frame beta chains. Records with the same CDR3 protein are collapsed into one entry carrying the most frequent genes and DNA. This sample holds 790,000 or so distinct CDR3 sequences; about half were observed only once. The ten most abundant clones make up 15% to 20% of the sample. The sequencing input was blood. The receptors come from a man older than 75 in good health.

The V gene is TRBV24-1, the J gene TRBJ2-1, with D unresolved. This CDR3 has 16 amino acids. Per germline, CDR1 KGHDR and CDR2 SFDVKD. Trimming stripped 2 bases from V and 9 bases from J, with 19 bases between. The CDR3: CATSDSPWGVRTEQFF. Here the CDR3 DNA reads TGTGCCACCAGTGATTCCCCCTGGGGTGTGAGGACTGAGCAGTTCTTC.

Here the CDR3 reads CATSRDGAGGANVLTF. CDR3 coding DNA: TGTGCCACCAGCAGAGATGGGGCTGGGGGGGCCAACGTCCTGACTTTC. The chain has TRBV15 and TRBJ2-6; D is perhaps TRBD1 (5 bases). CDR3 length: 16 residues. Germline V gene lookup returns CDR1 LNHNV and CDR2 YYDKDF (reference sequence). Trimming took off 0 bases at V and 4 bases at J, with 10 bases between the two ends.

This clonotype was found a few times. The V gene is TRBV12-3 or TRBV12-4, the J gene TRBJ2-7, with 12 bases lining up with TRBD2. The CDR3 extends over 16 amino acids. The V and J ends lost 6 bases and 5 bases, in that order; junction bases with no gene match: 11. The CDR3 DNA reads TGTGCCAGCAGCCTCCGAGGACTAGCGGGATACAACGAGCAGTACTTC. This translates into CASSLRGLAGYNEQYF.

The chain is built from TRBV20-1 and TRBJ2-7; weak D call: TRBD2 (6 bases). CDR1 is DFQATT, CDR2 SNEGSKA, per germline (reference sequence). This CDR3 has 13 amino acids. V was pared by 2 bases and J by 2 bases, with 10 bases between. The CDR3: CSARLALPYEQYF. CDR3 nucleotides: TGCAGTGCTAGACTAGCGCTCCCCTACGAGCAGTACTTC.

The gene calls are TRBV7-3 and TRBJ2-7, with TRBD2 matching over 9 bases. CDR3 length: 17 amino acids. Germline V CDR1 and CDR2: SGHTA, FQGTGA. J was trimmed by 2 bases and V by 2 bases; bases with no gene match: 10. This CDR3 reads CASSLGPSSGAAYEQYF. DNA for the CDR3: TGTGCCAGCAGCTTAGGACCCTCTAGCGGGGCAGCCTACGAGCAGTACTTC.

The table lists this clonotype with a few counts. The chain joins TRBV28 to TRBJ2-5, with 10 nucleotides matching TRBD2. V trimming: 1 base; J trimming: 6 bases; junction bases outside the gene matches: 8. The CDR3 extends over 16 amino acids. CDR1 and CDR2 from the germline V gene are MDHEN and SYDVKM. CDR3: CASSLFWASGRQTQYF. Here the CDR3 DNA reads TGTGCCAGCAGTTTATTTTGGGCTAGCGGGAGACAGACCCAGTACTTC.

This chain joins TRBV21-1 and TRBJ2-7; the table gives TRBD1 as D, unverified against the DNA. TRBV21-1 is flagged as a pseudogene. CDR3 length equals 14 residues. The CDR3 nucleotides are TGTGCCAGCATCCCCGGGACAGGGAACCACGAGCAGTACTTC. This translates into CASIPGTGNHEQYF.

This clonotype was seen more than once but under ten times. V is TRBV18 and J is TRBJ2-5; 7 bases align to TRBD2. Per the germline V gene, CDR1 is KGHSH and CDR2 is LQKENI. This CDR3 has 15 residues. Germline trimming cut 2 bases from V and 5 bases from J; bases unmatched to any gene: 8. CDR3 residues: CASSPLSSGRETQYF. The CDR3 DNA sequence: TGTGCCAGCTCACCATTGAGTAGCGGGCGTGAGACCCAGTACTTC. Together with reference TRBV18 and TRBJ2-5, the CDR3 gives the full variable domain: NAGVMQNPRHLVRRRGQEARLRCSPMKGHSHVYWYRQLPEEGLKFMVYLQKENIIDESGMPKERFSAEFPKEGPSILRIQQVVRGDSAAYFCASSPLSSGRETQYFGPGTRLLVL.

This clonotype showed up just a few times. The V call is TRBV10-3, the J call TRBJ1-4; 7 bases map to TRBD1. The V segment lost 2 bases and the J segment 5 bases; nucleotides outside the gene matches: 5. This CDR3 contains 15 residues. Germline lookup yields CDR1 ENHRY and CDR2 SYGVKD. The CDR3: CAISEAGQPNEKLFF. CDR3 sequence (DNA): TGTGCCATCAGTGAGGCGGGACAGCCAAATGAAAAACTGTTTTTT.

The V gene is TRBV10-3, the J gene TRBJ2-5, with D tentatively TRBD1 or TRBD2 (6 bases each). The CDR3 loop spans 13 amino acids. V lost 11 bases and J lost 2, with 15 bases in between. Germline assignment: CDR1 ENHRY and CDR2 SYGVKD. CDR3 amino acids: CAVGASAQETQYF. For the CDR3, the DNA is TGTGCCGTGGGGGCTAGCGCACAAGAGACCCAGTACTTC.